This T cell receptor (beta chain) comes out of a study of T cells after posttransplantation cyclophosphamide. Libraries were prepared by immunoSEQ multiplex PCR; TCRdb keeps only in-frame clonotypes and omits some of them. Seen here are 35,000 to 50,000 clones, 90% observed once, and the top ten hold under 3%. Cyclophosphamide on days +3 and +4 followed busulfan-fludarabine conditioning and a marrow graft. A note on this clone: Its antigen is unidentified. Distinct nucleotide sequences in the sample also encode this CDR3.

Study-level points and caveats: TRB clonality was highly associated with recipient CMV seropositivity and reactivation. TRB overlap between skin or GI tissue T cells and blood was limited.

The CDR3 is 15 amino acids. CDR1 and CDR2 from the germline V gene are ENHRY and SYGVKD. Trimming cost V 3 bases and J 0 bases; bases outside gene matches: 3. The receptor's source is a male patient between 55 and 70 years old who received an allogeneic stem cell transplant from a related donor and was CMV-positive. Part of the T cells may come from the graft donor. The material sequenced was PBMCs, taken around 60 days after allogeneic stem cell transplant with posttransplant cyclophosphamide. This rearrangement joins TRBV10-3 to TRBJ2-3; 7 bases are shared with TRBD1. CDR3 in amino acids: CAISDQGDSTDTQYF. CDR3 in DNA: TGTGCCATCAGTGACCAGGGGGATAGCACAGATACGCAGTATTTT.